The clone carrying this T cell receptor (beta chain) was counted only a few times. TCRdb reprocessed the 5' RACE reads via MiXCR and lists one record per CDR3 protein. Of 750,000 to 950,000 distinct CDR3 sequences detected, 9% to 15% appear once; the ten largest clones hold about 1.5%. This CDR3 comprises 14 residues. The V and J ends lost 5 bases and 7 bases respectively, with 15 bases between them. The data are from a study of identical twins. These same records also appear under a second study, on yellow fever vaccine responses in identical twins.

The sequenced sample was PBMCs. The origin of this receptor is a woman under 30 in good health. This chain links TRBV12-3 or TRBV12-4 with TRBJ1-5; D call uncertain. This chain's CDR3 is CASSHGSYGQPQHF. The CDR3 DNA follows: TGTGCCAGCAGTCACGGCTCTTACGGGCAGCCCCAGCATTTT.